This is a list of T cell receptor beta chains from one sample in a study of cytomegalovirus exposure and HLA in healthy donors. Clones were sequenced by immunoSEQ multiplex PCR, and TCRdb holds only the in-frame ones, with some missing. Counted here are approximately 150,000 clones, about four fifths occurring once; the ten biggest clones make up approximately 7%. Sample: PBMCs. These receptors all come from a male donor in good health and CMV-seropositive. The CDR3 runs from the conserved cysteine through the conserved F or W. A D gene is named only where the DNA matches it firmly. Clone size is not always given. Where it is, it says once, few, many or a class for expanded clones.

CARSQTFLPGTSNTGELFF TGTGCCAGAAGCCAAACCTTCTTACCCGGGACTTCGAACACCGGGGAGCTGTTTTTT TRBJ2-2 - TRBV5-3 -
CASSAQPGQGGLRAFF TGTGCCAGCAGTGCCCAACCGGGACAGGGAGGACTTAGGGCTTTCTTT TRBJ1-1 - TRBV6-1 TRBD1
CASSQSIEQYSNQPQHF TGCGCCAGCAGTCAATCGATTGAGCAATATAGCAATCAGCCCCAGCATTTT TRBJ1-5 - TRBV23-1 -
CASSIVDSNTGELFF TGTGCCAGTAGTATAGTTGACAGTAACACCGGGGAGCTGTTTTTT TRBJ2-2 - TRBV19 -
CAWRLRGTDTQYF TGTGCCTGGAGATTAAGAGGGACAGATACGCAGTATTTT TRBJ2-3 - TRBV30 -
CASSLGPGANYGYTF TGTGCCAGCAGCTTAGGCCCCGGGGCTAACTATGGCTACACCTTC TRBJ1-2 - TRBV7-9 -
CASSQDNTGGPYEQYF TGCGCCAGCAGCCAAGATAACACAGGGGGTCCCTACGAGCAGTACTTC TRBJ2-7 once TRBV4-1 TRBD1
CASSSASNSPLHF TGTGCCAGCAGTTCCGCCAGTAATTCACCCCTCCACTTT TRBJ1-6 - TRBV27 -
CASRGQGGRYEQYF TGTGCCAGCAGGGGACAGGGGGGTAGGTACGAGCAGTACTTC TRBJ2-7 - TRBV6-5 TRBD1
CASSMGQGEFYEQYF TGTGCCAGCAGCATGGGACAGGGAGAGTTCTACGAGCAGTACTTC TRBJ2-7 - TRBV5-4 TRBD1
CASSLWRSGDTEAFF TGCGCCAGCAGCTTATGGAGGTCTGGGGACACTGAAGCTTTCTTT TRBJ1-1 - TRBV5-1 -
CASSPRTGDGYTF TGTGCCAGCTCACCAAGGACAGGGGATGGCTACACCTTC TRBJ1-2 few TRBV18 TRBD1
CAWSPRETQYF TGTGCCTGGAGTCCACGGGAGACCCAGTACTTC TRBJ2-5 - TRBV30 -
CASSPLGLPDSYEQYF TGTGCCAGCAGCCCCCTCGGACTTCCTGACTCCTACGAGCAGTACTTC TRBJ2-7 - TRBV7-2 -
CASSVEGRSTEAFF TGTGCCAGCAGCGTAGAGGGGCGGAGCACTGAAGCTTTCTTT TRBJ1-1 - TRBV9 -
CASSQKRRTGELFF TGTGCCAGCAGCCAAAAGCGGCGCACCGGGGAGCTGTTTTTT TRBJ2-2 - TRBV11-3 -
CASSLDISNYGYTF TGCGCCAGCAGCTTGGACATCTCTAACTATGGCTACACCTTC TRBJ1-2 - TRBV5-1 -
CASSQSPEDRGYNEQFF TGCGCCAGCAGCCAATCGCCCGAGGACAGGGGATACAATGAGCAGTTCTTC TRBJ2-1 - TRBV4-3 TRBD1
CASSQKGPGGNEQYF TGCGCCAGCAGCCAGAAGGGACCAGGGGGCAACGAGCAGTACTTC TRBJ2-7 few TRBV5-1 TRBD1
CASSANRGGNTEAFF TGTGCCAGCTCAGCAAACAGGGGAGGTAACACTGAAGCTTTCTTT TRBJ1-1 - TRBV18 TRBD1
CASKTGDYGYTF TGTGCCAGCAAAACAGGGGACTATGGCTACACCTTC TRBJ1-2 - TRBV6-5 TRBD1
CASSVGQLNTEAFF TGTGCCAGCAGCGTCGGACAGCTGAACACTGAAGCTTTCTTT TRBJ1-1 - TRBV7-2 -
CASSQDLGGGYNEQFF TGTGCCAGCAGCCAAGATCTCGGGGGGGGGTACAATGAGCAGTTCTTC TRBJ2-1 few TRBV4-2 TRBD2
CSASLQETQYF TGCAGTGCTAGCCTCCAAGAGACCCAGTACTTC TRBJ2-5 - TRBV20-1 -
CASSPSRDTQYF TGTGCCAGCAGCCCTTCACGGGATACGCAGTATTTT TRBJ2-3 - TRBV9 -
CASRPTGVTNSPLHF TGTGCCAGTAGGCCCACAGGGGTAACGAATTCACCCCTCCACTTT TRBJ1-6 - TRBV19 TRBD1
CASSHGVGGNTEAFF TGCGCCAGCAGCCACGGAGTGGGAGGGAACACTGAAGCTTTCTTT TRBJ1-1 - TRBV5-1 -
CASSLGLFSSGGWQETQYF TGTGCCAGCAGCTTGGGTTTGTTTTCTAGCGGGGGGTGGCAAGAGACCCAGTACTTC TRBJ2-5 - TRBV5-6 TRBD2
CASSFDRGGSEKLFF TGTGCCAGCAGTTTCGACAGGGGGGGTTCTGAAAAACTGTTTTTT TRBJ1-4 - TRBV5-8 TRBD1
CASSLDRGRDNEQFF TGCGCCAGCAGCCTCGACAGGGGGCGCGACAATGAGCAGTTCTTC TRBJ2-1 - TRBV4-3 TRBD1
CASSPGQGSGNTIYF TGTGCCAGCAGCCCGGGACAGGGCTCTGGAAACACCATATATTTT TRBJ1-3 - TRBV5-6 TRBD1
CASSLQGASGTEAFF TGTGCCAGCAGCCTACAGGGGGCATCGGGGACTGAAGCTTTCTTT TRBJ1-1 - TRBV11-1 TRBD1
CASSLVPSGGHINEQFF TGTGCCAGCAGCTTAGTGCCTAGCGGGGGACACATCAATGAGCAGTTCTTC TRBJ2-1 - TRBV7-6 TRBD2
CASSQDFGGSYNEQFF TGCGCCAGCAGCCAAGATTTCGGGGGATCCTACAATGAGCAGTTCTTC TRBJ2-1 few TRBV4-3 -
CASSLGVGLGTEQYF TGTGCCAGCAGCTTAGGGGTGGGACTAGGTACCGAGCAGTACTTC TRBJ2-7 - TRBV11-2 TRBD2
CASMHALGGGAYEQYF TGTGCCAGCATGCACGCCCTTGGGGGGGGCGCCTACGAGCAGTACTTC TRBJ2-7 - TRBV5-6 -
CASSLGLAGGPGQETQYF TGTGCCAGCAGCTTAGGACTAGCGGGGGGCCCCGGTCAAGAGACCCAGTACTTC TRBJ2-5 - TRBV7-2 TRBD2
CAWSKTGWNGYTF TGTGCCTGGAGTAAGACAGGGTGGAATGGCTACACCTTC TRBJ1-2 - TRBV30 TRBD1
CASSLNSGHYNEKLFF TGTGCCAGCAGCTTGAATTCGGGACACTATAATGAAAAACTGTTTTTT TRBJ1-4 once TRBV7-8 -
CASSRDSPPTDTQYF TGTGCCAGCAGCCGGGACTCACCACCCACAGATACGCAGTATTTT TRBJ2-3 - TRBV27 -
CASSDRGHSTDTQYF TGTGCCTCCTCGGACAGGGGGCATAGCACAGATACGCAGTATTTT TRBJ2-3 - TRBV19 TRBD1
CASSVDRGGGTEAFF TGTGCCAGCAGCGTAGACAGGGGCGGCGGAACTGAAGCTTTCTTT TRBJ1-1 few TRBV9 TRBD1
CASSYPPGSDGYTF TGTGCCAGCAGTTATCCCCCAGGGTCGGATGGCTACACCTTC TRBJ1-2 - TRBV6-6 -
CASSEGGSGKLFF TGTGCCAGTAGTGAGGGAGGCAGCGGAAAACTGTTTTTT TRBJ1-4 - TRBV19 -
CASSQAPTGNSPLHF TGCGCCAGCAGCCAAGCTCCGACGGGGAATTCACCCCTCCACTTT TRBJ1-6 few TRBV4-3 -
CASSIAREAEAFF TGTGCCAGTAGTATAGCTAGGGAGGCTGAAGCTTTCTTT TRBJ1-1 - TRBV19 -
CASSTRQGRDSPLHF TGCGCCAGCAGCACCAGACAGGGAAGGGATTCACCCCTCCACTTT TRBJ1-6 - TRBV5-1 TRBD1
CASSLEGAPPGELFF TGCGCCAGCAGCTTAGAGGGGGCCCCCCCCGGGGAGCTGTTTTTT TRBJ2-2 - TRBV5-1 TRBD1